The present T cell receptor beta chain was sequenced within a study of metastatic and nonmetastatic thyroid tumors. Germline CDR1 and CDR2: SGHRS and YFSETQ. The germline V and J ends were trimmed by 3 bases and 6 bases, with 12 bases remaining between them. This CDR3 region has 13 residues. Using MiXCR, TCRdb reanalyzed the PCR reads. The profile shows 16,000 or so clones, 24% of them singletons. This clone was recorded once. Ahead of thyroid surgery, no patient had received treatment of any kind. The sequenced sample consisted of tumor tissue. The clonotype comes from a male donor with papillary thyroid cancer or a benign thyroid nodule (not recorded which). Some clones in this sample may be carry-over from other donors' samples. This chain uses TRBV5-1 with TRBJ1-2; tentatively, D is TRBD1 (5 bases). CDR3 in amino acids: CASSWDSYHGYTF. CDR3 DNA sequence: TGCGCCAGCAGCTGGGACTCTTATCATGGCTACACCTTC.